In this sample, the clone carrying this T cell receptor (beta chain) turned up a few times. Time point: patch test 3, about 24 weeks after DPC sensitization. Treatment: therapeutic diphenylcyclopropenone sensitization with weekly scalp DPC. The CDR3 covers 13 residues. CDR1 and CDR2 (germline): DFQATT, SNEGSKA (reference sequence). Unmatched junction bases numbered 4, after V lost 3 bases and J lost 5 bases. The data are from a study of human T cells and chemical hapten exposure. TCRdb re-analysed the RACE reads in MiXCR, keeping a single row per CDR3 protein. The sample lists 210,000 or so distinct CDR3 sequences; approximately 26% were seen once.

This rearrangement joins TRBV20-1 to TRBJ1-5; 7 bases are a match to TRBD1. The sequence derives from a woman aged 40 to 49 with alopecia areata. Some clones in this sample may be carry-over from other donors' samples. Specimen: whole blood, collected in connection with sensitization to the hapten diphenylcyclopropenone (DPC). Written as DNA, the CDR3 is TGCAGTGCTAGTTGGCAGGGGGATCAGCCCCAGCATTTT. Translated: CSASWQGDQPQHF.